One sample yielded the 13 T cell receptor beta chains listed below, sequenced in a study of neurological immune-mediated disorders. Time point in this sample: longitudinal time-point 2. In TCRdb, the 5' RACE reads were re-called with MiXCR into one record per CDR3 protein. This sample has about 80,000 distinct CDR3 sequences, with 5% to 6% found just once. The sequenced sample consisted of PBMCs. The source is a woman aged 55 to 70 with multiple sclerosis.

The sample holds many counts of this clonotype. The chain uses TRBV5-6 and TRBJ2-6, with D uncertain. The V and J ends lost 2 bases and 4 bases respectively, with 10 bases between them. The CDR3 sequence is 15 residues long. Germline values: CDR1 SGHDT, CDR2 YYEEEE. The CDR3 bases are TGTGCCAGCAGCTTAAGGGTGAGGGGGGCCAACGTCCTGACTTTC. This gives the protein CASSLRVRGANVLTF.

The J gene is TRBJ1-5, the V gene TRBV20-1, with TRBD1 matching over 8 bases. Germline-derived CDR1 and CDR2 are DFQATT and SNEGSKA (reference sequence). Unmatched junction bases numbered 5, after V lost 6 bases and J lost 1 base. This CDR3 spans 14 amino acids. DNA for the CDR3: TGCAGTGCCAAACGGACAGGGAGCAATCAGCCCCAGCATTTT. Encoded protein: CSAKRTGSNQPQHF.

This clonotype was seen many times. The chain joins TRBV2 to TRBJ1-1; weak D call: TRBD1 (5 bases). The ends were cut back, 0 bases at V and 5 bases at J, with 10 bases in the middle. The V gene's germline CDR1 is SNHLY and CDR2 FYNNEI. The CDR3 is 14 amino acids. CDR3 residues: CASSEAAGGTEAFF. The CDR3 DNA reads TGTGCCAGCAGTGAAGCCGCGGGGGGTACTGAAGCTTTCTTT.

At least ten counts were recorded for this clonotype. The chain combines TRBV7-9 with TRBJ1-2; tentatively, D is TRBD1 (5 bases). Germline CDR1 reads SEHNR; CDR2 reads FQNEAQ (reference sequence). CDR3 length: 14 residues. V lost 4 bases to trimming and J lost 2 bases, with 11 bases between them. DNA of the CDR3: TGTGCCAGCAGCTCCCGTGGGGGGAACTATGGCTACACCTTC. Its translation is CASSSRGGNYGYTF.

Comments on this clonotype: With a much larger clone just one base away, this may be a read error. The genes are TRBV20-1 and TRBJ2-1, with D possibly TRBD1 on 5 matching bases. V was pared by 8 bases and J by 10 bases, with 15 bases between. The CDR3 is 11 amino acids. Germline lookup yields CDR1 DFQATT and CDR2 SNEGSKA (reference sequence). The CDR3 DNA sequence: TGCAGTTCAGGGTTGCCAAGGGAGCAGTTCTTC. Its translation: CSSGLPREQFF.

The CDR3 loop reads CSATGTGATKSTDTQYF. The DNA for the CDR3 is TGCAGTGCTACCGGGACAGGGGCCACGAAGAGCACAGATACGCAGTATTTT. The V gene is TRBV20-1, the J gene TRBJ2-3; 10 bases align to TRBD1. The V and J ends lost 4 bases and 0 bases, in that order; junction bases with no gene match: 10. Germline loops: CDR1 DFQATT, CDR2 SNEGSKA (reference sequence). The CDR3 runs to 17 residues.

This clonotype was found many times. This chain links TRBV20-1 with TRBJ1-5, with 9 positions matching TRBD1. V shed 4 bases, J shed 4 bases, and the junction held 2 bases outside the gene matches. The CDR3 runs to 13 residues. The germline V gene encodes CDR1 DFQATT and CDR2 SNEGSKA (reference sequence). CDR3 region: CSATTGGNQPQHF. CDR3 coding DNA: TGCAGTGCTACGACAGGGGGTAATCAGCCCCAGCATTTT.

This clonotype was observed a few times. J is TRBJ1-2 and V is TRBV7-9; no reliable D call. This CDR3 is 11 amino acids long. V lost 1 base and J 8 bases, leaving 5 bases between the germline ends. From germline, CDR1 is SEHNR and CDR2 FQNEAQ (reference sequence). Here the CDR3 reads CASSLVEGYTF. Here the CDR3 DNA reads TGTGCCAGCAGCTTAGTGGAAGGCTACACCTTC.

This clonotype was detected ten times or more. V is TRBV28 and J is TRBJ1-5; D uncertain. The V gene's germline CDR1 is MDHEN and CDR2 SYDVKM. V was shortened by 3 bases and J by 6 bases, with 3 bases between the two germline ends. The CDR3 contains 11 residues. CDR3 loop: CASSFLQPQHF. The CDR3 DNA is TGTGCCAGCAGTTTCCTTCAGCCCCAGCATTTT.

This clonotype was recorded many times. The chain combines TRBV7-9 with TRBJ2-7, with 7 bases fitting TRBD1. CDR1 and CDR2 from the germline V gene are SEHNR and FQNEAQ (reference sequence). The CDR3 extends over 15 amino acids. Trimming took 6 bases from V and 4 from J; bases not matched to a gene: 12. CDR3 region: CASSRQGPMGYEQYF. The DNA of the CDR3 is TGTGCCAGCAGTCGACAGGGCCCCATGGGGTACGAGCAGTACTTC.

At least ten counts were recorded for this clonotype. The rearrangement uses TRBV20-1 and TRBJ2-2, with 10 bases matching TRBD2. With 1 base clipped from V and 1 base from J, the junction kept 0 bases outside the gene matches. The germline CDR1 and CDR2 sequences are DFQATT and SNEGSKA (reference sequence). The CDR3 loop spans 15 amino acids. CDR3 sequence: CSARGLAGNTGELFF. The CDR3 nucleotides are TGCAGTGCTAGAGGACTAGCGGGGAACACCGGGGAGCTGTTTTTT.

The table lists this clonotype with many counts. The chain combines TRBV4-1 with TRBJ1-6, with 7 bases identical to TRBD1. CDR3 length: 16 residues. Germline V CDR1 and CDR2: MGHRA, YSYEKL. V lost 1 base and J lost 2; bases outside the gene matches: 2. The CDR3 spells CASSQGGTAYNSPLHF. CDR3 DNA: TGCGCCAGCAGCCAAGGGGGGACAGCCTATAATTCACCCCTCCACTTT.

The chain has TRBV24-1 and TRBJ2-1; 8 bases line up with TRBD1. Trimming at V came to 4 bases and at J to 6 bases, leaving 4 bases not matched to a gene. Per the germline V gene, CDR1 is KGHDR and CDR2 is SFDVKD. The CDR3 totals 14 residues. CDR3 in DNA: TGTGCCACCAGTGAGGACAGGGCGGGCAATGAGCAGTTCTTC. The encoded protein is CATSEDRAGNEQFF.